One sample yielded the 30 T cell receptor beta chains listed below, sequenced in a study of Ad26.COV2.S vaccination and SARS-CoV-2 variants (dated by TCRdb to about 2021). Library preparation used the immunoSEQ multiplex PCR assay. TCRdb mirrors the immuneACCESS table, restricted to in-frame sequences. Some clones are absent from its copies; in checked studies, under half trace to an unresolved V gene, and the reason for the others is unknown. Within this sample are approximately 460,000 clones, with 80% to 90% of them counted one time only. The top ten hold around 1.8% of the sample. The treatment or condition label here, explained by the study, means: around 19 received Ad26.COV2.S at low or high dose, single or two shots; about five received placebo; per-sample allocation not given. Repertoires of vaccine and placebo recipients were sequenced from samples taken on day 63 after the first injection.

The sample here was peripheral blood, taken in a trial of Ad26.COV2.S vaccine versus placebo. The receptors come from a person between 18 and 59 years old who received the Ad26.COV2.S COVID-19 vaccine or a placebo.

This chain connects TRBV11-2 to TRBJ2-5; D might be TRBD2 (7 bases). This CDR3 spans 15 amino acids. Germline CDR1 reads SGHAT; CDR2 reads FQNNGV. Trimming took 2 bases from V and 5 from J, leaving 15 bases between them. DNA for the CDR3: TGTGCCAGCAGCTTAAGGGGGAGGGCCGGGGAGACCCAGTACTTC. Amino acids: CASSLRGRAGETQYF. The whole variable domain, remainder taken from reference TRBV11-2 and TRBJ2-5, is EAGVAQSPRYKIIEKRQSVAFWCNPISGHATLYWYQQILGQGPKLLIQFQNNGVVDDSQLPKDRFSAERLKGVDSTLKIQPAKLEDSAVYLCASSLRGRAGETQYFGPGTRLLVL.

The gene calls are TRBV6-5 and TRBJ1-1; no firm D call. Looked up from germline, CDR1 is MNHEY and CDR2 is SVGAGI. The CDR3 totals 13 residues. V lost 8 bases, J lost 3 bases, and 13 bases lay in between. The CDR3 here is CASYTATHTEAFF. The CDR3, as DNA: TGTGCCAGCTATACGGCCACACACACTGAAGCTTTCTTT.

V usage is TRBV7-3 and J usage is TRBJ1-1, with 9 bases matching TRBD1. In germline, CDR1 is SGHTA, CDR2 FQGTGA. There are 15 residues in the CDR3. The V segment lost 5 bases and the J segment 3 bases; nucleotides outside the gene matches: 7. Here the CDR3 reads CASSATGGRDTEAFF. The CDR3 DNA reads as TGTGCCAGCAGCGCCACAGGGGGCCGGGACACTGAAGCTTTCTTT.

The V gene is TRBV3-1 (or the pseudogene TRBV3-2), the J gene TRBJ2-3, with 8 bases lining up with TRBD2. The CDR3 sequence is 15 residues long. Germline V gene lookup returns CDR1 LGHDT and CDR2 YNNKEL (reference sequence). Trimming at V came to 2 bases and at J to 4 bases, leaving 5 bases not matched to a gene. CDR3 in DNA: TGTGCCAGCAGCCAAAGGACTAGCAGGGCAGATACGCAGTATTTT. Protein sequence: CASSQRTSRADTQYF.

The chain employs TRBV15 and TRBJ2-5; D is perhaps TRBD1 (5 bases). Germline lookup yields CDR1 LNHNV and CDR2 YYDKDF (reference sequence). The V and J ends lost 1 base and 0 bases respectively, with 12 bases between them. This CDR3 region has 16 residues. The CDR3 DNA reads TGTGCCACCAGCAGAGTTCTCTCAGGGTACCAAGAGACCCAGTACTTC. Amino acid sequence: CATSRVLSGYQETQYF.

The chain recombines TRBV11-2 with TRBJ1-2, with D possibly TRBD1 on 5 matching bases. The CDR3 consists of 14 residues. Germline values: CDR1 SGHAT, CDR2 FQNNGV. The ends were cut back, 3 bases at V and 3 bases at J, with 11 bases in the middle. CDR3 loop: CASSLGVGDYGYTF. The CDR3 nucleotides read TGTGCCAGCAGCTTGGGGGTTGGGGACTATGGCTACACCTTC.

This chain links TRBV4-1 with TRBJ1-3, with a weak D call TRBD1 (5 bases). This CDR3 has 16 residues. V gave up 4 bases and J gave up 0 bases, with 13 bases separating them. Germline V gene lookup returns CDR1 MGHRA and CDR2 YSYEKL. Written as DNA, the CDR3 is TGCGCCAGCAGCCGGACGGGGGAGAACTCTGGAAACACCATATATTTT. Its translation is CASSRTGENSGNTIYF.

This rearrangement joins TRBV14 to TRBJ1-6, with a weak D call TRBD1 (5 bases). Looked up from germline, CDR1 is SGHDN and CDR2 is FVKESK. V was pared by 2 bases and J by 4 bases, with 9 bases between. The CDR3 covers 15 residues. The CDR3 DNA reads as TGTGCCAGCAGCCAAAGAACAGGATATAATTCACCCCTCCACTTT. It translates to CASSQRTGYNSPLHF.

The chain has TRBV5-6 and TRBJ2-5; the match to TRBD2 covers 8 bases. Germline V gene lookup returns CDR1 SGHDT and CDR2 YYEEEE. The CDR3 runs 12 residues. V lost 0 bases to trimming and J lost 12 bases; unmatched junction nucleotides: 4. CDR3 in amino acids: CASSLGLAGEYF. The CDR3 nucleotides are TGTGCCAGCAGCTTGGGGCTAGCGGGTGAGTACTTC.

The gene calls are TRBV7-9 and TRBJ1-5, with TRBD1 as a possible D gene (6 bases). Trimming shortened V by 5 bases and J by 0 bases, and 20 bases separated the two germline ends. The CDR3 totals 18 residues. Germline values: CDR1 SEHNR, CDR2 FQNEAQ (reference sequence). The CDR3 DNA reads as TGTGCCAGCAGCCTACCAATACAGGGAGCTTATAGCAATCAGCCCCAGCATTTT. Translated: CASSLPIQGAYSNQPQHF.

This chain connects TRBV7-2 to TRBJ2-5; D ambiguous. The CDR3 totals 12 residues. The germline CDR1 and CDR2 sequences are SGHTA and FQGNSA. V lost 5 bases and J lost 7, with 11 bases in between. The DNA of the CDR3 is TGTGCCAGCAGCCCCTCGGTGGGGACCCAGTACTTC. Amino acid sequence: CASSPSVGTQYF. Using reference TRBV7-2 and TRBJ2-5 for the parts outside the CDR3, the full variable domain is GAGVSQSPSNKVTEKGKDVELRCDPISGHTALYWYRQSLGQGLEFLIYFQGNSAPDKSGLPSDRFSAERTGGSVSTLTIQRTQQEDSAVYLCASSPSVGTQYFGPGTRLLVL.

This chain links TRBV9 with TRBJ1-3; the match to TRBD1 covers 8 bases. This CDR3 is built from 15 residues. Germline values: CDR1 SGDLS, CDR2 YYNGEE. Trimming at V came to 0 bases and at J to 9 bases, leaving 8 bases not matched to a gene. In DNA, the CDR3 is TGTGCCAGCAGCGTAGTTGCCAGGGGGCTTGGCACCATATATTTT. Translated: CASSVVARGLGTIYF.

V is TRBV18 and J is TRBJ2-1; D ambiguous. V lost 2 bases to trimming and J lost 2 bases, with 16 bases between them. This CDR3 comprises 17 residues. Germline CDR1 is KGHSH and CDR2 is LQKENI. In DNA, the CDR3 is TGTGCCAGCTCACCAATGCTTGTATCCGGGCCCTACAATGAGCAGTTCTTC. Its protein is CASSPMLVSGPYNEQFF.

V gene TRBV7-2 combines with J gene TRBJ1-1, with D tentatively TRBD1 (5 bases). Per germline, CDR1 SGHTA and CDR2 FQGNSA. Trimming pared 2 bases from V and 4 bases from J, leaving 14 bases between. The CDR3 runs to 15 residues. The CDR3 bases are TGTGCCAGCAGCTTAATTGGAGGGGCGAGCACTGAAGCTTTCTTT. Amino acid sequence: CASSLIGGASTEAFF. The full variable domain, rest sourced from reference TRBV7-2 and TRBJ1-1, is GAGVSQSPSNKVTEKGKDVELRCDPISGHTALYWYRQSLGQGLEFLIYFQGNSAPDKSGLPSDRFSAERTGGSVSTLTIQRTQQEDSAVYLCASSLIGGASTEAFFGQGTRLTVV.

The J gene is TRBJ1-1, the V gene TRBV10-3; weak D call: TRBD1 (5 bases). This CDR3 has 14 amino acids. V was trimmed by 3 bases and J by 1 base, leaving 9 bases between them. Germline lookup yields CDR1 ENHRY and CDR2 SYGVKD. The CDR3, as DNA: TGTGCCATCAGTGATGGGGGGACGAACACTGAAGCTTTCTTT. It codes for CAISDGGTNTEAFF.

This sequence joins TRBV7-9 and TRBJ1-2; no reliable D call. This CDR3 spans 12 amino acids. The V end was cut by 7 bases, the J end by 1 base, with 7 bases between. Looked up from germline, CDR1 is SEHNR and CDR2 is FQNEAQ (reference sequence). CDR3 DNA sequence: TGTGCCAGCAAGTCCGTTAACTATGGCTACACCTTC. It is translated as CASKSVNYGYTF.

In the case of this clone: This specimen includes other DNA sequences encoding the same CDR3. The rearrangement joins TRBV7-9 to TRBJ2-2; possible D gene TRBD2, 6 bases. The germline gives CDR1 SEHNR, CDR2 FQNEAQ (reference sequence). V was pared by 0 bases and J by 7 bases, with 6 bases between. CDR3 size: 13 residues. The CDR3 DNA reads TGTGCCAGCAGCTTAGCGGGAGGCGGGGAGCTGTTTTTT. Translating gives CASSLAGGGELFF.

V and J are TRBV5-1 and TRBJ2-1, with D perhaps matching TRBD1 or TRBD2 (6 bases each). CDR3 length: 14 amino acids. Germline lookup yields CDR1 SGHRS and CDR2 YFSETQ. Trimming took off 0 bases at V and 8 bases at J, with 12 bases between the two ends. This CDR3 reads CASSLERRGDEQFF. The CDR3, as DNA: TGCGCCAGCAGCTTGGAGCGGAGGGGGGATGAGCAGTTCTTC.

The V and J genes are TRBV6-6 and TRBJ2-7, with D tentatively TRBD1 (5 bases). The CDR3 runs 16 residues. The V and J ends lost 0 bases and 2 bases respectively, with 14 bases between them. Per germline, CDR1 MNHNY and CDR2 SVGAGI (reference sequence). The CDR3, as DNA: TGTGCCAGCAGTTACTCAGGGGATAACCCGACCTACGAGCAGTACTTC. Amino acids: CASSYSGDNPTYEQYF.

The chain has TRBV4-1 and TRBJ2-2, with D perhaps matching TRBD1 (6 bases). The CDR3 length is 17 residues. V was cut by 1 base and J by 0 bases, with 12 bases left in between. The germline gives CDR1 MGHRA, CDR2 YSYEKL. The CDR3 is CASSQAARTANTGELFF. In nucleotides, the CDR3 is TGCGCCAGCAGCCAAGCTGCTAGGACAGCGAACACCGGGGAGCTGTTTTTT.

The chain employs TRBV4-2 and TRBJ2-4; 11 nucleotides match TRBD2. The germline V gene encodes CDR1 LGHNA and CDR2 YNFKEQ. The CDR3 has 19 amino acids. Trimming took 5 bases from V and 1 from J; bases not matched to a gene: 13. The CDR3 DNA reads as TGTGCCAGCAGCGGGGATAGCGGGGGGGTAAAGGAGGCCAAAAACATTCAGTACTTC. It encodes CASSGDSGGVKEAKNIQYF.

This chain joins TRBV28 and TRBJ2-5, with unresolved D. This CDR3 is built from 15 residues. Germline-derived CDR1 and CDR2 are MDHEN and SYDVKM. Trimming took off 7 bases at V and 5 bases at J, with 20 bases between the two ends. CDR3 in DNA: TGTGCCAGCAAAAAAAGATCCCTAGGTGATGAGACCCAGTACTTC. Its protein is CASKKRSLGDETQYF.

The genes are TRBV19 and TRBJ1-5; D perhaps matches TRBD1 (5 bases). Trimming took off 5 bases at V and 6 bases at J, with 14 bases between the two ends. CDR1 and CDR2 from the germline V gene are LNHDA and SQIVND (reference sequence). This CDR3 has 14 amino acids. The CDR3 reads CASSDRDWGQPQHF. The CDR3 DNA reads as TGTGCCAGTAGTGACCGGGACTGGGGTCAGCCCCAGCATTTT.

The rearrangement joins TRBV7-2 to TRBJ2-3; tentatively, D is TRBD1 (6 bases). V gave up 0 bases and J gave up 4 bases, with 8 bases separating them. From germline, CDR1 is SGHTA and CDR2 FQGNSA. The CDR3 runs to 14 residues. CDR3 nucleotide sequence: TGTGCCAGCAGCTTAGCCAGGGGTCCAGATACGCAGTATTTT. Protein product: CASSLARGPDTQYF.

In DNA, the CDR3 is TGTGCCAGCAGTGAATTCGGGAGCTACACTAGGGAGCTGTTTTTT. This sequence encodes CASSEFGSYTRELFF. The chain couples TRBV2 to TRBJ2-2; tentative D call: TRBD2 (6 bases). Trimming stripped 2 bases from V and 9 bases from J, with 16 bases between. This CDR3 comprises 15 residues. CDR1 SNHLY and CDR2 FYNNEI come from the germline V gene.

This clone was counted a single time. The chain uses TRBV5-1 and TRBJ2-5; 9 nucleotides agree with TRBD2. The V segment lost 6 bases and the J segment 3 bases; nucleotides outside the gene matches: 18. This CDR3 spans 18 amino acids. Per the germline V gene, CDR1 is SGHRS and CDR2 is YFSETQ. CDR3 nucleotides: TGCGCCAGCACTGGTATTTCCCGCGGGCCTAGCGGGAAAGAGACCCAGTACTTC. This translates into CASTGISRGPSGKETQYF.

The J gene is TRBJ2-7, the V gene TRBV5-1, with 10 bases aligning to TRBD1. There are 15 residues in the CDR3. CDR1 and CDR2 (germline): SGHRS, YFSETQ. V shed 3 bases, J shed 5 bases, and the junction held 8 bases outside the gene matches. The CDR3 sequence is CASSYTGTGVDEQYF. The CDR3, as DNA: TGCGCCAGCAGCTATACCGGGACAGGGGTTGACGAGCAGTACTTC.

The V call is TRBV10-2, the J call TRBJ2-7, with a weak D call TRBD2 (5 bases). Trimming pared 7 bases from V and 7 bases from J, leaving 14 bases between. The germline gives CDR1 WSHSY, CDR2 SAAADI. The CDR3 consists of 12 residues. CDR3 DNA sequence: TGCGCCAGCAAGAGGACTCTCGTGGAGCAGTACTTC. Protein product: CASKRTLVEQYF.

This clone was seen ten or more times. This chain connects TRBV13 to TRBJ1-4, with D perhaps TRBD1 (5 bases). V was clipped by 4 bases and J by 8 bases, with 26 bases between them. Germline-derived CDR1 and CDR2 are PRHDT and FYEKMQ (reference sequence). There are 18 residues in the CDR3. In DNA, the CDR3 is TGTGCCAGCAGCTCCAGACAAACGGGGCGTGGGGTTAGAGAAAAACTGTTTTTT. Translated: CASSSRQTGRGVREKLFF.

J is TRBJ2-1 and V is TRBV6-5; tentatively, D is TRBD2 (6 bases). Germline V CDR1 and CDR2: MNHEY, SVGAGI. The length of the CDR3 is 15 residues. V shed 4 bases and J shed 1 base, with 11 bases lying between them. Here the CDR3 reads CASSSGRNSYNEQFF. Here the CDR3 DNA reads TGTGCCAGCAGTTCCGGGAGAAATTCCTACAATGAGCAGTTCTTC.